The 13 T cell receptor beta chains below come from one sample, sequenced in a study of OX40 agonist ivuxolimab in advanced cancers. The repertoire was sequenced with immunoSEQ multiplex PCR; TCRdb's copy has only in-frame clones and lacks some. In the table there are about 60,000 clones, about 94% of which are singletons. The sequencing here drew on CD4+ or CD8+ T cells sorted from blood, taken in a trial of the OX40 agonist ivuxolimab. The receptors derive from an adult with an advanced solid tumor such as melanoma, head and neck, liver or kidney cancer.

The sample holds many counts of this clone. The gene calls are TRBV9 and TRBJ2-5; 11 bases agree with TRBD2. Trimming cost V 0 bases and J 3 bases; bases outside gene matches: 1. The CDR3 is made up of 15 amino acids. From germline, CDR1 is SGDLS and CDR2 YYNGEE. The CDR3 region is CASSVAGLAEETQYF. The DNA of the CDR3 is TGTGCCAGCAGCGTAGCGGGACTAGCGGAAGAGACCCAGTACTTC.

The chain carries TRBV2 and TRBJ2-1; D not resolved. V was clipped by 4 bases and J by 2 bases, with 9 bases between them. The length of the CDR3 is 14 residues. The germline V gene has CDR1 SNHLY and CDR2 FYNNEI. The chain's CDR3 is CASSALTPYNEQFF. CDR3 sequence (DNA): TGTGCCAGCAGTGCGCTGACACCCTACAATGAGCAGTTCTTC.

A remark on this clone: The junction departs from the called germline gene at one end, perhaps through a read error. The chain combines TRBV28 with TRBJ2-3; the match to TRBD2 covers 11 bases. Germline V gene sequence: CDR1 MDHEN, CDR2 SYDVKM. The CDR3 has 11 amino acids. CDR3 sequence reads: CATRTSGLRDF. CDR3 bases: TGTGCCACTAGGACTAGCGGGCTGAGGGATTTT. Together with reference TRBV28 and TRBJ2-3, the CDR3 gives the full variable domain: DVKVTQSSRYLVKRTGEKVFLECVQDMDHENMFWYRQDPGLGLRLIYFSYDVKMKEKGDIPEGYSVSREKKERFSLILESASTNQTSMYLCATRTSGLRDFGPGTRLTVL.

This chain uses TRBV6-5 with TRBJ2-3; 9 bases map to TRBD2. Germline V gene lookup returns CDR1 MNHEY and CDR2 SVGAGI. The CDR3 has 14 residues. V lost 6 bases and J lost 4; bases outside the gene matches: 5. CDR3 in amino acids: CASSVAGDPDTQYF. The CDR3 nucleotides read TGTGCCAGCAGCGTAGCGGGAGACCCAGATACGCAGTATTTT.

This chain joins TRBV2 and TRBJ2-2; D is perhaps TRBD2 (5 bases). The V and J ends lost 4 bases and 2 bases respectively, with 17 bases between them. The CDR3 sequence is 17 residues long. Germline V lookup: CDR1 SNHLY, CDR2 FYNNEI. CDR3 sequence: CASSVPQTTPNTGELFF. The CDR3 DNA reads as TGTGCCAGCAGTGTCCCCCAGACTACCCCAAACACCGGGGAGCTGTTTTTT.

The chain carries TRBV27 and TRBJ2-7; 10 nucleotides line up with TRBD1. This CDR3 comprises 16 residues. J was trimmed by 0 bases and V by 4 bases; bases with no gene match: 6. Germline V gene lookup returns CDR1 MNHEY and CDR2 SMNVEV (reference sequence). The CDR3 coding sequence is TGTGCCAGCAGTTCATTGACAGGGGGCGCCTCCTACGAGCAGTACTTC. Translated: CASSSLTGGASYEQYF.

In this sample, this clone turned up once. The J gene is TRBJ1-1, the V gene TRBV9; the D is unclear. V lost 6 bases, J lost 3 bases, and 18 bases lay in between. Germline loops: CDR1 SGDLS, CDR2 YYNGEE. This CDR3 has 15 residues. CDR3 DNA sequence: TGTGCCAGCACCCCGCCCCATCGGGGAGACACTGAAGCTTTCTTT. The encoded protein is CASTPPHRGDTEAFF. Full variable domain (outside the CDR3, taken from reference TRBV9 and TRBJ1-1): DSGVTQTPKHLITATGQRVTLRCSPRSGDLSVYWYQQSLDQGLQFLIQYYNGEERAKGNILERFSAQQFPDLHSELNLSSLELGDSALYFCASTPPHRGDTEAFFGQGTRLTVV.

DNA for the CDR3: TGTGCCAGCATTAGAGGGGGCTACGAGCAGTACTTC. Its translation is CASIRGGYEQYF. This chain connects TRBV11-2 to TRBJ2-7, with a tentative D call TRBD1 (6 bases). Germline-derived CDR1 and CDR2 are SGHAT and FQNNGV. CDR3 length: 12 amino acids. Between the trimmed V and J ends, which lost 7 bases and 3 bases, there was a span of 10 bases.

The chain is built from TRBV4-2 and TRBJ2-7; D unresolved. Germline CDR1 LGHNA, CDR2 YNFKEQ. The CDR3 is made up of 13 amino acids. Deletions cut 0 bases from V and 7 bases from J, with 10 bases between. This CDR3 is CASSQEGAWEQYF. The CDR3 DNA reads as TGTGCCAGCAGCCAAGAAGGAGCGTGGGAGCAGTACTTC.

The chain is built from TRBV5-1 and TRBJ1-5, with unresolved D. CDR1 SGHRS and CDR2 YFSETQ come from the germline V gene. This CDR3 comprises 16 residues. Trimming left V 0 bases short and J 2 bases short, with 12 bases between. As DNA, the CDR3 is TGCGCCAGCAGCTTGGCCCCCTTTTTCGGCAATCAGCCCCAGCATTTT. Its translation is CASSLAPFFGNQPQHF.

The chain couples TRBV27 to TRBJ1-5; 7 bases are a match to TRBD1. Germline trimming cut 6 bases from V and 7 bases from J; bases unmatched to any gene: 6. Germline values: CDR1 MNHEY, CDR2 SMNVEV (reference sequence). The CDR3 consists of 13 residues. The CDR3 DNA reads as TGTGCCAGCAGAGGAGGGGGCAGGCAGCCCCAGCATTTT. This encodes CASRGGGRQPQHF.

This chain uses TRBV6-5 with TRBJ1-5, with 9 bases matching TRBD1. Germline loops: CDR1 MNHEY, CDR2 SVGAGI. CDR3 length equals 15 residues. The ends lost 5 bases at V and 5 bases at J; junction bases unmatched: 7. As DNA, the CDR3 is TGTGCCAGCAGTGCCGGGACAGGGTTCGATCAGCCCCAGCATTTT. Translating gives CASSAGTGFDQPQHF.

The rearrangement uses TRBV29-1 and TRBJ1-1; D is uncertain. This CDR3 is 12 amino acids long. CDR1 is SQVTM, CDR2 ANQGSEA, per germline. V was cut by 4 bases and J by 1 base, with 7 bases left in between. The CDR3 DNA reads TGCAGCGTTGTTACGGAGAACACTGAAGCTTTCTTT. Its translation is CSVVTENTEAFF.